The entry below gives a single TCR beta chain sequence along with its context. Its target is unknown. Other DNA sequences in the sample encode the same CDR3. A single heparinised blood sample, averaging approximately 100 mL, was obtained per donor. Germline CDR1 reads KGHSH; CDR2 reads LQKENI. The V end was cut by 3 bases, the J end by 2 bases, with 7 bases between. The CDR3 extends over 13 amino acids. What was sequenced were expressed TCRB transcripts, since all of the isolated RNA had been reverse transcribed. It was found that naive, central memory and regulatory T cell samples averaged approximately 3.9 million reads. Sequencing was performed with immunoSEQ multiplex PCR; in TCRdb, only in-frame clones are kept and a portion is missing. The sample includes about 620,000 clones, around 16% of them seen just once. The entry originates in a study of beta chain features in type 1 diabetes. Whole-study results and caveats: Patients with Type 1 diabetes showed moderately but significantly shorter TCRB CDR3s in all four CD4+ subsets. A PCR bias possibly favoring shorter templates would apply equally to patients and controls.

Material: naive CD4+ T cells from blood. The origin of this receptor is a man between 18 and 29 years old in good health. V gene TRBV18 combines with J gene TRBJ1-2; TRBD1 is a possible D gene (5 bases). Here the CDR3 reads CASSPDSNYGYTF. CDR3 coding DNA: TGTGCCAGCTCACCCGACAGCAACTATGGCTACACCTTC.